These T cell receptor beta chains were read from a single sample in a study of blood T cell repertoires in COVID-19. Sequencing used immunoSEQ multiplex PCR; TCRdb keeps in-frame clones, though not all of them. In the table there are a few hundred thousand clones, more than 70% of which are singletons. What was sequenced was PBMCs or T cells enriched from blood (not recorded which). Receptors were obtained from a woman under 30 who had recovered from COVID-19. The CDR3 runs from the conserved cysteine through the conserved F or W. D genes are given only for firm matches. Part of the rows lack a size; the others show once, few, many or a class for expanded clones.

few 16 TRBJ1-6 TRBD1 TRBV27 CASSWGTGAGNSPLHF TGTGCCAGCAGTTGGGGGACAGGGGCAGGTAATTCACCCCTCCACTTT
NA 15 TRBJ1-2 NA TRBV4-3 CASSQEGLTAYGYTF TGCGCCAGCAGCCAAGAGGGCCTTACTGCCTATGGCTACACCTTC
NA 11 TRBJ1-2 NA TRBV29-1 CSVVSGYGYTF TGCAGCGTGGTATCAGGTTATGGCTACACCTTC
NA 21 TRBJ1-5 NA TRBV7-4 CASSSPERHSVGSGGNQPQHF TGTGCCAGCAGCTCACCAGAACGACACTCCGTTGGTTCAGGGGGCAATCAGCCCCAGCATTTT
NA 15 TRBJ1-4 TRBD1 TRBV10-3 CAISGDSEGGEKLFF TGTGCCATCAGTGGGGACAGTGAAGGGGGAGAAAAACTGTTTTTT
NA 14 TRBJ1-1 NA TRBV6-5 CASSREPRNTEAFF TGTGCCAGCAGCCGGGAGCCCAGGAACACTGAAGCTTTCTTT
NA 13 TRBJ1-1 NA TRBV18 CASSPPDRFEAFF TGTGCCAGCTCTCCACCAGACAGGTTTGAAGCTTTCTTT
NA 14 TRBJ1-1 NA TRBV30 CAWSAPGQRTEAFF TGTGCCTGGAGTGCACCGGGACAAAGGACTGAAGCTTTCTTT
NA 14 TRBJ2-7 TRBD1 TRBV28 CASSFGTEAYEQYF TGTGCCAGCAGTTTCGGGACAGAGGCCTACGAGCAGTACTTC
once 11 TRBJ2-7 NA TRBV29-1 CSVAGSDEQYF TGCAGCGTTGCAGGGTCGGACGAGCAGTACTTC
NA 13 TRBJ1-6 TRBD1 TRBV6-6 CASRDRGDSPLHF TGTGCCAGCCGGGACAGGGGGGATTCACCCCTCCACTTT
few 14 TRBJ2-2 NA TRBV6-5 CASSYSLDSGELFF TGTGCCAGCAGTTACTCTCTCGACTCCGGGGAGCTGTTTTTT
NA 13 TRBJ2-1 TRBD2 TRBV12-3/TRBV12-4 CASSPGEGNEQFF TGTGCCAGCAGCCCGGGGGAGGGCAATGAGCAGTTCTTC
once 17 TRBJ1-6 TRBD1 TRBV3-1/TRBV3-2 CASSLQSTGGAYSPLHF TGTGCCAGCAGCCTCCAATCCACAGGGGGCGCATATTCACCCCTCCACTTT
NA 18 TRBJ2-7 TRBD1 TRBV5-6 CASSLDRRGQGFSYEQYF TGTGCCAGCAGCCTAGACCGTCGGGGACAGGGGTTCTCCTACGAGCAGTACTTC
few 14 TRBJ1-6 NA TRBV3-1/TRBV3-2 CASSQQGYNSPLHF TGTGCCAGCAGCCAACAGGGTTATAATTCACCCCTCCACTTT
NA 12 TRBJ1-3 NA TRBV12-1 CASGPGMDTIYF TGTGCCAGCGGGCCAGGGATGGACACCATATATTTT
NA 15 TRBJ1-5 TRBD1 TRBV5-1 CASSLGQGIDQPQHF TGCGCCAGCAGCCTAGGACAGGGTATCGACCAGCCCCAGCATTTT
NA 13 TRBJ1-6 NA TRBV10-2 CASIAGEGSPLHF TGCGCCAGCATTGCAGGGGAGGGTTCACCCCTCCACTTT
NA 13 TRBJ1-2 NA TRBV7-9 CASSLLSLYGYTF TGTGCCAGCAGCTTACTAAGTTTATATGGCTACACCTTC
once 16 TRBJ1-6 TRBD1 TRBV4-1 CASSQSSTGNNSPLHF TGCGCCAGCAGCCAATCCTCGACAGGGAATAATTCACCCCTCCACTTT
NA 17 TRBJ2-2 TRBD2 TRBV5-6 CASSLSSGGAWTGELFF TGTGCCAGCAGCTTGTCAAGCGGGGGGGCGTGGACCGGGGAGCTGTTTTTT
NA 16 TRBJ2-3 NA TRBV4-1 CASSQTGTQTTDTQYF TGCGCCAGCAGCCAAACCGGGACACAGACCACAGATACGCAGTATTTT
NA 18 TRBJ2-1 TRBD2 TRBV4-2 CASSQEGLAGVSYNEQFF TGTGCCAGCAGCCAAGAGGGACTAGCGGGGGTTTCCTACAATGAGCAGTTCTTC
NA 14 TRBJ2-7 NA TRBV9 CASSVDGGSYEQYF TGTGCCAGCAGCGTAGACGGGGGTTCCTACGAGCAGTACTTC
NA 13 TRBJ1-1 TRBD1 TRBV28 CASSRDSNTEAFF TGTGCCAGCAGTCGGGACAGCAACACTGAAGCTTTCTTT
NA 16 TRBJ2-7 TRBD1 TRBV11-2 CASSFRSGQGTYEQYF TGTGCCAGCAGCTTCAGATCGGGACAGGGGACCTACGAGCAGTACTTC
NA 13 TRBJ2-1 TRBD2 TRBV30 CAFPSGSYNEQFF TGTGCCTTCCCTAGCGGATCCTACAATGAGCAGTTCTTC
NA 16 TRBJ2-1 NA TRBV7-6 CASSLVGAKPLNEQFF TGTGCCAGCAGCTTAGTTGGGGCAAAGCCGTTAAATGAGCAGTTCTTC
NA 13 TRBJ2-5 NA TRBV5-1 CASSLSSPETQYF TGCGCCAGCAGCTTGTCCTCCCCAGAGACCCAGTACTTC
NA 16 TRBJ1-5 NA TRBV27 CASSFFPGDGNQPQHF TGTGCCAGCAGCTTCTTCCCAGGGGACGGCAATCAGCCCCAGCATTTT
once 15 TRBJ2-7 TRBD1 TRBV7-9 CASSLGDRGAYEQYF TGTGCCAGCAGCTTAGGGGACAGGGGAGCCTACGAGCAGTACTTC
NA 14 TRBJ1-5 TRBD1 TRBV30 CAWSVQQGNQPQHF TGTGCCTGGAGTGTACAACAGGGGAATCAGCCCCAGCATTTT
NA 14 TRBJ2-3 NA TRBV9 CASSQGGLRDTQYF TGTGCCAGCAGCCAGGGGGGCCTTAGAGATACGCAGTATTTT
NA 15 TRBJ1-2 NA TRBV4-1 CASSPTETANYGYTF TGCGCCAGCAGCCCAACTGAAACAGCTAACTATGGCTACACCTTC
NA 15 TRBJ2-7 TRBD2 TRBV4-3 CASSQDGSGAYEQYF TGCGCCAGCAGCCAAGACGGCAGCGGGGCCTACGAGCAGTACTTC
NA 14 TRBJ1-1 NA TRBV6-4 CASSDSRHNTEAFF TGTGCCAGCAGTGACTCGAGGCACAACACTGAAGCTTTCTTT
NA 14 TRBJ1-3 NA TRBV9 CASTRTVSGNTIYF TGTGCCAGCACCAGAACAGTCTCTGGAAACACCATATATTTT
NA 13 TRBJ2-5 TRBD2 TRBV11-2 CASFSGAGETQYF TGTGCCAGCTTCAGCGGGGCGGGGGAGACCCAGTACTTC
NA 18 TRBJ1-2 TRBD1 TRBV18 CASSPLIAGTTGDYGYTF TGTGCCAGCTCACCATTAATCGCTGGGACAACAGGGGACTATGGCTACACCTTC
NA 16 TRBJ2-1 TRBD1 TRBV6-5 CASSSLDRGSYNEQFF TGTGCCAGCAGTTCCCTGGACAGGGGTTCCTACAATGAGCAGTTCTTC
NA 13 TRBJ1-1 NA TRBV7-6 CASSSTTNTEAFF TGTGCCAGCAGCTCGACAACGAACACTGAAGCTTTCTTT
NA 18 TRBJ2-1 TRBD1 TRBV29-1 CSVELSTGALSSYNEQFF TGCAGCGTTGAACTCTCTACAGGGGCCCTGAGCTCCTACAATGAGCAGTTCTTC
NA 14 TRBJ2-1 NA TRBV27 CASSLLLERNEQFF TGTGCCAGCAGTTTACTTCTAGAGAGGAATGAGCAGTTCTTC
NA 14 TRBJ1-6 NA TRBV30 CAWRLGLDNSPLHF TGTGCCTGGAGGCTGGGACTGGATAATTCACCCCTCCACTTT
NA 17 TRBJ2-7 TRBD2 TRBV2 CASRTGTSGGVSYEQYF TGTGCCAGCAGAACCGGGACTAGCGGGGGGGTGTCCTACGAGCAGTACTTC
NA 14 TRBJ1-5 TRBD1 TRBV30 CAWSVGTGRQPQHF TGTGCCTGGAGTGTGGGGACAGGGAGGCAGCCCCAGCATTTT
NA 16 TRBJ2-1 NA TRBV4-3 CASSQQGTFAGDEQFF TGCGCCAGCAGCCAACAAGGGACTTTTGCTGGGGATGAGCAGTTCTTC
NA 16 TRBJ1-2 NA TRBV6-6 CASSYEGGDGHYGYTF TGTGCCAGCAGTTACGAGGGAGGCGACGGACACTATGGCTACACCTTC
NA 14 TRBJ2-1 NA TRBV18 CASSPGTLPNEQFF TGTGCCAGCTCACCAGGGACTCTACCGAATGAGCAGTTCTTC
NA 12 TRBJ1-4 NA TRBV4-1 CASSQDIEKLFF TGCGCCAGCAGCCAAGATATTGAAAAACTGTTTTTT
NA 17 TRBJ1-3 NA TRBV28 CASSPDRAGNSGNTIYF TGTGCCAGCAGTCCCGATCGGGCGGGTAACTCTGGAAACACCATATATTTT
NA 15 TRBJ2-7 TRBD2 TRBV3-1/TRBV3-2 CASSQGLVNFYEQYF TGTGCCAGCAGCCAGGGACTAGTGAACTTCTACGAGCAGTACTTC
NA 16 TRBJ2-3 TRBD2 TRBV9 CASSDTSGGTPHTQYF TGTGCCAGCAGCGATACTAGCGGGGGTACCCCACATACGCAGTATTTT